Listed below are T cell receptor beta chains from one sample, sequenced in a study of blood T cells in healthy people across ages. TCRdb ran MiXCR on the 5' RACE reads and lists one entry per CDR3 protein. The repertoire includes roughly 900,000 distinct CDR3 sequences, 25% to 30% of them detected once, and around a sixth sits in the top ten. Source material: blood. These receptor sequences come from a woman older than 75 in good health. The conserved cysteine and the conserved F or W are not part of the CDR3 here. D genes are given only for firm matches.

TRBV29-1,NA,SALDGEISYEQY
TRBV20-1,TRBD2,SASRSGGVNEQF
TRBV27,TRBD2,ASSEKAPGLEMENEQF
TRBV20-1,NA,SARADTIATNEKLF
TRBV12-3/TRBV12-4,NA,ASSLWTVTDTQY
TRBV20-1,TRBD2,SASTPAGGGETQY
TRBV28,TRBD2,ASSERGGRVPDEQY
TRBV7-2,NA,ASSLGGQGNGYT
TRBV20-1,NA,SARPAKYTDTQY
TRBV4-3,NA,ASSQDRGYEQY
TRBV12-3/TRBV12-4,NA,ASSLGLMSTDTQY
TRBV6-5,NA,ASSYSNAGRQY
TRBV28,NA,ASSYNRAMDYT
TRBV12-3/TRBV12-4,NA,ASLKRIQETQY
TRBV18,NA,ASSPDRHNEQF
TRBV7-6,TRBD1,ASSQGTGLKETQY
TRBV6-5,NA,ASRGVATGELF
TRBV6-5,NA,ASSYTKGPYGYT
TRBV7-6,TRBD1,ASSGQGETQY
TRBV6-1,TRBD2,ASSEPGGGTDTQY
TRBV20-1,TRBD2,SAATSGGFVDTQY
TRBV5-1,TRBD1,ASSFLRGPVYEQY
TRBV19,NA,ASTIQGYPYNEQF
TRBV5-6,NA,ASSISVGAGYT
TRBV12-3/TRBV12-4,NA,ASSQQSTLNSPLH
TRBV5-5,NA,ASKVNPGGADTQY
TRBV30,NA,AWSVRRNQPQH
TRBV20-1,NA,SAGRDLY
TRBV13,NA,ASSFKGGEETQY
TRBV5-1,TRBD1,ASSGGTGEGYT
TRBV12-3/TRBV12-4,NA,ASSTGRQRKGVTNEKRF
TRBV20-1,NA,SASLRPGRETQY
TRBV6-2/TRBV6-3,TRBD1,ASSSGTGEKDTEAF
TRBV18,NA,ASSPGHATQDTQY
TRBV30,TRBD1,AWSTGGSKTQY
TRBV5-1,NA,ASSVGLPNEQF
TRBV20-1,TRBD1,SAAWRRGRGGYT